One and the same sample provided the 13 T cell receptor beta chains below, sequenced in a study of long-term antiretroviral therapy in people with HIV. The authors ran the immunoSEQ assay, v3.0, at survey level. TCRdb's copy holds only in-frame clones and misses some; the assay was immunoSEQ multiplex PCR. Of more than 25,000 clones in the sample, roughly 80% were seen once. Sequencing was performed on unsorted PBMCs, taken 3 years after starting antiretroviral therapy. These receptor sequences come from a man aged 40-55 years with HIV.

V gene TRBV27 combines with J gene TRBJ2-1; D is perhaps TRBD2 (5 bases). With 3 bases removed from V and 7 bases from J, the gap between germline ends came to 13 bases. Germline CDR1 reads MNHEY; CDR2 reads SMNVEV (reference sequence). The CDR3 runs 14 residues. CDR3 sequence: CASSFYGLGNEQFF. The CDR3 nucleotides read TGTGCCAGCAGTTTTTATGGACTCGGGAATGAGCAGTTCTTC.

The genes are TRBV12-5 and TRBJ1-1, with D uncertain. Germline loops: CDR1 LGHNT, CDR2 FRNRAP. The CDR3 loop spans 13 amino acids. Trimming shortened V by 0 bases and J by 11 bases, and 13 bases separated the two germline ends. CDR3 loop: CASGLVDGWEAFF. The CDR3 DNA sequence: TGTGCTAGTGGTTTGGTAGACGGTTGGGAGGCTTTCTTT.

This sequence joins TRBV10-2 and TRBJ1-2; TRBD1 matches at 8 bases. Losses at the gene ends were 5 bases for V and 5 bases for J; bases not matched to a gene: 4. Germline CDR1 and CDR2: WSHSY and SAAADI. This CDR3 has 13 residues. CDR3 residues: CASSLDREYGYTF. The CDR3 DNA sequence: TGCGCCAGCAGTCTGGACAGGGAGTATGGCTACACCTTC.

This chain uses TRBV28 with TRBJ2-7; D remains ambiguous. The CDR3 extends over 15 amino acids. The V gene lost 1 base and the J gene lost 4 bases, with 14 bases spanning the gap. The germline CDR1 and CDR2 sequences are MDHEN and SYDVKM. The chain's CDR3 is CASSLSGSQVYEQYF. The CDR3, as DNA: TGTGCCAGCAGTTTATCCGGTTCCCAGGTTTACGAGCAGTACTTC.

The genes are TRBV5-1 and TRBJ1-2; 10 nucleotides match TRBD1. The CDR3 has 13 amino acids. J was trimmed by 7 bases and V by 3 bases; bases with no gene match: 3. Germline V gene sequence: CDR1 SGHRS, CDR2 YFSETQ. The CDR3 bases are TGCGCCAGCAGCTCCAGGACAGGGGGTGGCTACACCTTC. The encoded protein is CASSSRTGGGYTF.

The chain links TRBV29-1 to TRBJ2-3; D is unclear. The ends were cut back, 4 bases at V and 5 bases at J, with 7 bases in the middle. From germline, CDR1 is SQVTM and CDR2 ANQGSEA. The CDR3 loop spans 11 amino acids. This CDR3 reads CSVGYGDTQYF. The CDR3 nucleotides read TGCAGCGTTGGGTACGGAGATACGCAGTATTTT.

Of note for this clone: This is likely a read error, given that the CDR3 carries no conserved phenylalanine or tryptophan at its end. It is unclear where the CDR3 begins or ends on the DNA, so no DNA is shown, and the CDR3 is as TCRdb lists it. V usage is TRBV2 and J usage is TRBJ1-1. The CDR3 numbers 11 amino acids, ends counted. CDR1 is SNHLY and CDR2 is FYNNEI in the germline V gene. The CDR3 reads CASEAPTGTPR.

The CDR3 sequence: CASSLSGANTGELFF. The CDR3 DNA is TGTGCCAGCAGCCTTAGCGGTGCGAACACCGGGGAGCTGTTTTTT. This rearrangement joins TRBV5-4 to TRBJ2-2, with D tentatively TRBD2 (6 bases). The germline CDR1 and CDR2 sequences are SGHNT and YYREEE (reference sequence). V lost 4 bases and J lost 0, with 10 bases in between. The CDR3 has 15 amino acids. Full variable domain (outside the CDR3, taken from reference TRBV5-4 and TRBJ2-2): ETGVTQSPTHLIKTRGQQVTLRCSSQSGHNTVSWYQQALGQGPQFIFQYYREEENGRGNFPPRFSGLQFPNYSSELNVNALELDDSALYLCASSLSGANTGELFFGEGSRLTVL.

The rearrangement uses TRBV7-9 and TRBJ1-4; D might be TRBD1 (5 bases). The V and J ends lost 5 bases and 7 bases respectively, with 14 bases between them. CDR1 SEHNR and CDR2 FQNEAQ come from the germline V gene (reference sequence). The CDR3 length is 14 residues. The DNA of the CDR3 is TGTGCCAGCAGCCCAGGGCTGGGGGGTGAAAAACTGTTTTTT. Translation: CASSPGLGGEKLFF.

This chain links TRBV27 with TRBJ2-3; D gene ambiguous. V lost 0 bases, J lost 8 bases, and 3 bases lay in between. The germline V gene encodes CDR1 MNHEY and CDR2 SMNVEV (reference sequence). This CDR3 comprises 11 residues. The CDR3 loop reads CASSLSGTQYF. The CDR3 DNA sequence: TGTGCCAGCAGTTTATCCGGTACGCAGTATTTT.

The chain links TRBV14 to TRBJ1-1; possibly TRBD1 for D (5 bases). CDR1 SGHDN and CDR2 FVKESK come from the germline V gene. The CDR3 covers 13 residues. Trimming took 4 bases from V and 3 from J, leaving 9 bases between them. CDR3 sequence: CASSLVGDTEAFF. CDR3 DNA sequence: TGTGCCAGCAGCCTAGTGGGGGACACTGAAGCTTTCTTT.

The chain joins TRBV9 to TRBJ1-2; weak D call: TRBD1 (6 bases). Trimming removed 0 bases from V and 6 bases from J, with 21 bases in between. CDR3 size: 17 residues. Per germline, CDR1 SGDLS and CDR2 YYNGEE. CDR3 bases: TGTGCCAGCAGCGTAGACGGGGGCACGCCCGCGCGACATGGCTACACCTTC. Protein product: CASSVDGGTPARHGYTF.

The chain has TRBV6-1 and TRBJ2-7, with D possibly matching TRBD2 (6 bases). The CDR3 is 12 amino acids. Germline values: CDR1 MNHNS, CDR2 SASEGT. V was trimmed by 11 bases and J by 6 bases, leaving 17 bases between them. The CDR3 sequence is CASRDGAGEQYF. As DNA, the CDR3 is TGTGCCTCCAGGGACGGAGCGGGCGAGCAGTACTTC.